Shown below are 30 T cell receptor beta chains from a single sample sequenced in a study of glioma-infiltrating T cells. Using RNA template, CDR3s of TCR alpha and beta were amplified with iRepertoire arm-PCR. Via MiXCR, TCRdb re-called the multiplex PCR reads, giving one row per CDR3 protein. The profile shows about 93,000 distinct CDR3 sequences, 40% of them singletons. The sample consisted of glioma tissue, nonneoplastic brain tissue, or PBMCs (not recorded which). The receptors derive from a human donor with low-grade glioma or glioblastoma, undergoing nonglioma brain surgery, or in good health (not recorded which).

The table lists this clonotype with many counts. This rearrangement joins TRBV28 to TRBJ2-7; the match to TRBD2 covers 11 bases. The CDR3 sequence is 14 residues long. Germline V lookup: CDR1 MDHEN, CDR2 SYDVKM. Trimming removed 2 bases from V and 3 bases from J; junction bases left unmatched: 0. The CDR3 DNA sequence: TGTGCCAGCAGTTTACTAGCGGGGGGCTACGAGCAGTACTTC. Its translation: CASSLLAGGYEQYF.

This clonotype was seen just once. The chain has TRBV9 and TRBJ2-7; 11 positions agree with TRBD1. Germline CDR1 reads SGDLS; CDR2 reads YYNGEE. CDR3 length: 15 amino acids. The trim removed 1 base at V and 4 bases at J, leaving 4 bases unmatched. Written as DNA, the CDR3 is TGTGCCAGCAGCGTATCCGGGACAGGGGGGTACGAGCAGTACTTC. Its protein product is CASSVSGTGGYEQYF.

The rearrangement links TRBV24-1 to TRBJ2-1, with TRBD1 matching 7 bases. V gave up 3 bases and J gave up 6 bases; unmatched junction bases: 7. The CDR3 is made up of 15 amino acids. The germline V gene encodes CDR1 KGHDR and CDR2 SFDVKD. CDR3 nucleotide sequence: TGTGCCACCAGTGATCCACGACAGGGATTCAATGAGCAGTTCTTC. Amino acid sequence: CATSDPRQGFNEQFF.

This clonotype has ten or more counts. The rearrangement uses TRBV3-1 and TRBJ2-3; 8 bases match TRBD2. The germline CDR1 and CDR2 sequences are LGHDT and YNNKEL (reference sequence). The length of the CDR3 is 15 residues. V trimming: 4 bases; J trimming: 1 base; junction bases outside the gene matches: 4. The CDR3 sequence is CASSRLAGRTDTQYF. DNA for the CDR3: TGTGCCAGCAGCCGGCTAGCGGGTCGCACAGATACGCAGTATTTT.

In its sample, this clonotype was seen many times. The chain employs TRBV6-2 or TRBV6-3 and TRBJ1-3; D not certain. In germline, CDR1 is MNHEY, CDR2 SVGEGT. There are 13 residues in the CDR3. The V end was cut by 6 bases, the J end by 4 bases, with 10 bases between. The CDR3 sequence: CASSLGPGNTIYF. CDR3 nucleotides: TGTGCCAGCAGCCTTGGACCCGGAAACACCATATATTTT.

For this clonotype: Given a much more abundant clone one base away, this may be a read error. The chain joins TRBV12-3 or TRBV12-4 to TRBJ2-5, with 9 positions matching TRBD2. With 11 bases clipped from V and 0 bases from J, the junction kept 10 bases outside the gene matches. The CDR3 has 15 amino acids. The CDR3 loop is CACGKRGVYQETQYF. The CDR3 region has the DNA TGTGCCTGCGGCAAGCGGGGGGTGTACCAAGAGACCCAGTACTTC.

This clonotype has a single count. The CDR3 sequence: CASSYTRNEQFF. In DNA form, the CDR3 reads TGTGCCAGCAGTTACACCAGGAATGAGCAGTTCTTC. The rearrangement links TRBV6-9 to TRBJ2-1; D remains unclear. Germline-derived CDR1 and CDR2 are MNHGY and SVAAGI. V was trimmed by 3 bases and J by 7 bases, leaving 7 bases between them. This CDR3 is 12 amino acids long.

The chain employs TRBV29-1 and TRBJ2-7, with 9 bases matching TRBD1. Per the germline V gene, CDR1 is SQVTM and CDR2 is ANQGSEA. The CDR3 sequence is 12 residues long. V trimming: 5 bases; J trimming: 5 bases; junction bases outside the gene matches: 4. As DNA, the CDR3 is TGCAGCGTTTCCACAGGGGGCAACGAGCAGTACTTC. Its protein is CSVSTGGNEQYF.

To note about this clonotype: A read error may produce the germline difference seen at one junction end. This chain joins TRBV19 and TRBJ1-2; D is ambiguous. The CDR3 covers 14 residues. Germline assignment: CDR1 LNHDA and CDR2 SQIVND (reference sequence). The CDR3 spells CASSSRHYDGGYTF. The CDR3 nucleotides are TGTGCCAGTAGTTCGCGCCACTACGATGGTGGCTACACTTTC.

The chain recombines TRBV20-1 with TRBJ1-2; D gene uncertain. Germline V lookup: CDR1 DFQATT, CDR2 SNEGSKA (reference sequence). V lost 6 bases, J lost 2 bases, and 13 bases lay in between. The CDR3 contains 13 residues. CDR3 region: CSAAPTGNYGYTF. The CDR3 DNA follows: TGCAGTGCCGCCCCCACGGGGAACTATGGCTACACCTTC.

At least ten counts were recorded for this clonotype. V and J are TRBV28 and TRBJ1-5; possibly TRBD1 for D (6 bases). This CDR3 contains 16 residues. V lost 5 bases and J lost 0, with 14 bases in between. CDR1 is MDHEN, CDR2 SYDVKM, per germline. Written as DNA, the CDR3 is TGTGCCAGCAGTAGGGGAGGACAGTATAGCAATCAGCCCCAGCATTTT. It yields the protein CASSRGGQYSNQPQHF.

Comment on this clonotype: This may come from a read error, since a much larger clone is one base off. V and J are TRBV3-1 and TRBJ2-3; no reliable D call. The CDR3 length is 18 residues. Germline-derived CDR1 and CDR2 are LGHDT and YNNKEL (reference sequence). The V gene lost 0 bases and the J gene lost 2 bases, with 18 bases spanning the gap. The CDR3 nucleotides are TGTGCCAGCAGCCAAGAAATATCGGCTGTGGGAAACACAGATACGCAGTATTTT. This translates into CASSQEISAVGNTDTQYF.

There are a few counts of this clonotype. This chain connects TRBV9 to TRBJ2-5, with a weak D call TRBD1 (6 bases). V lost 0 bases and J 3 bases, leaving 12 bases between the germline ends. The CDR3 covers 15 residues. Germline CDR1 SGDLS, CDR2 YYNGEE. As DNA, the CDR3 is TGTGCCAGCAGCGTAGCTGGGACAAAGAAAGAGACCCAGTACTTC. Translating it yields CASSVAGTKKETQYF.

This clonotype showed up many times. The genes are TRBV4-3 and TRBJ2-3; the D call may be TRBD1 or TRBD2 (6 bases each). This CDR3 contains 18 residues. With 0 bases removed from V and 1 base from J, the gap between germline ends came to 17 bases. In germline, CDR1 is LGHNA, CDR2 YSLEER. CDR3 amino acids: CASSQEGGRTEGTDTQYF. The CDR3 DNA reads TGCGCCAGCAGCCAAGAAGGGGGGAGGACAGAGGGCACAGATACGCAGTATTTT.

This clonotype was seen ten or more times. CDR3: CASSLTVSYEQYF. The CDR3 DNA reads as TGTGCCAGCAGTTTGACGGTCTCCTACGAGCAGTACTTC. The rearrangement links TRBV12-3 or TRBV12-4 to TRBJ2-7; D remains unclear. CDR3 length: 13 residues. V lost 3 bases, J lost 0 bases, and 6 bases lay in between.

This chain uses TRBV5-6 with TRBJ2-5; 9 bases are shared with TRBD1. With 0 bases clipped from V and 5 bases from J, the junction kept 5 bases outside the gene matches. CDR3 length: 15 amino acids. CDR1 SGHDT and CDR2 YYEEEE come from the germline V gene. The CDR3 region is CASSLGGTGLETQYF. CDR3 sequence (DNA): TGTGCCAGCAGCTTGGGAGGGACAGGGCTGGAGACCCAGTACTTC.

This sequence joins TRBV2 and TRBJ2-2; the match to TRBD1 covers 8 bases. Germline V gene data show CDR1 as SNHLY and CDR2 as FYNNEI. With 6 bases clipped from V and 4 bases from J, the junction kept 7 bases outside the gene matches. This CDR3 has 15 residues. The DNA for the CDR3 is TGTGCCAGCAGCGGGACAGGATTGAGCACCGGGGAGCTGTTTTTT. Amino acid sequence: CASSGTGLSTGELFF.

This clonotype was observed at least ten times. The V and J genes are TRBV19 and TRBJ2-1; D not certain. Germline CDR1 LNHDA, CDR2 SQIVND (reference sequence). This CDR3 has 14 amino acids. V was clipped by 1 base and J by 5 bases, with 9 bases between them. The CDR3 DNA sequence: TGTGCCAGTAGTATAGTCTGGCCGAACAATGAGCAGTTCTTC. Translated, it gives CASSIVWPNNEQFF.

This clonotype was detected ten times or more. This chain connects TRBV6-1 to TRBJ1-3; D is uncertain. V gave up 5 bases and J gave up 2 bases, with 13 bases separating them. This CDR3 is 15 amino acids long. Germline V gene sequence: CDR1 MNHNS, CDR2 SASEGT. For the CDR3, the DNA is TGTGCCAGCAGTAGCCGGGAGGGCACTGGAAACACCATATATTTT. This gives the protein CASSSREGTGNTIYF.

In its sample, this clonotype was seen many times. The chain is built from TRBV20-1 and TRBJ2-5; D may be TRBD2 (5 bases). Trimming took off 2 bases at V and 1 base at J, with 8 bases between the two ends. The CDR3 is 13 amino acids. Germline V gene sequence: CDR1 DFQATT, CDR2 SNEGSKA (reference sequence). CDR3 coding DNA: TGCAGTGCTAGAACCGGGGTCCAAGAGACCCAGTACTTC. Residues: CSARTGVQETQYF.

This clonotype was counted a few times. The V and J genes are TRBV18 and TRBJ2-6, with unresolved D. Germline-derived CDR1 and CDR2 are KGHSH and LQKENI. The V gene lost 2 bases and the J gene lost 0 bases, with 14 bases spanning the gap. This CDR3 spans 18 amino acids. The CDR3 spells CASSPYSGDSSGANVLTF. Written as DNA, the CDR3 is TGTGCCAGCTCACCATACTCAGGCGATTCCTCTGGGGCCAACGTCCTGACTTTC.

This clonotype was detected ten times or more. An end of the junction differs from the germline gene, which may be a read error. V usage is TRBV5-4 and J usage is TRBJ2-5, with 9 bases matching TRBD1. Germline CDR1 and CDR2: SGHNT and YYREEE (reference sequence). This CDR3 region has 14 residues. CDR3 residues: CVSSLDRGVETQYF. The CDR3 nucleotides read TGTGTCAGCAGCTTGGACAGGGGCGTTGAGACCCAGTACTTC.

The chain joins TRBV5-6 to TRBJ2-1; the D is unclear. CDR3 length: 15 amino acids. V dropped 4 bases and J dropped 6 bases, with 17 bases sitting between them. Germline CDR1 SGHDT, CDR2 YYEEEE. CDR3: CASSLRAGYGNEQFF. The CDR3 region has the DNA TGTGCCAGCAGCCTAAGGGCTGGTTACGGCAATGAGCAGTTCTTC.

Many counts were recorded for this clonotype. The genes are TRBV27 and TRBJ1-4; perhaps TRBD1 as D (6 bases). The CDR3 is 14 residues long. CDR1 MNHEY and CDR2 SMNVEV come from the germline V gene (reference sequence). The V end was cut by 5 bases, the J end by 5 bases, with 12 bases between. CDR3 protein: CASSPRQANEKLFF. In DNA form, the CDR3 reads TGTGCCAGCAGTCCCCGACAGGCCAATGAAAAACTGTTTTTT.

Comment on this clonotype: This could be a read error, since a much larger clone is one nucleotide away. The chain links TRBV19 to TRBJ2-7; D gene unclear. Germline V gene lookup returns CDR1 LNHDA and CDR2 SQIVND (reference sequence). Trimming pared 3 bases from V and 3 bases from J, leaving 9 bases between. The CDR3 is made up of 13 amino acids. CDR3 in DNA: TGTGCCAGTAGTATGACACAGAACTACGAGCAGTACTTC. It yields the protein CASSMTQNYEQYF.

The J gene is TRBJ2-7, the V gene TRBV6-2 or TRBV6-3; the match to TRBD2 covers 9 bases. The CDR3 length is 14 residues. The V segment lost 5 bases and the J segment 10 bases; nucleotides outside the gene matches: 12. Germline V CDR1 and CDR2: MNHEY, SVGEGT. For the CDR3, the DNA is TGTGCCAGCAGTCCGTTTAGCGGGAGATCCGGACAGTACTTC. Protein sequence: CASSPFSGRSGQYF.

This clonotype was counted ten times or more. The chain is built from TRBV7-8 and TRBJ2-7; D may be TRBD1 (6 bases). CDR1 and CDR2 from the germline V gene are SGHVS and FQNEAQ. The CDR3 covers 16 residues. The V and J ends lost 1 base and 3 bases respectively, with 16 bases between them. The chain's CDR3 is CASSLGFGQGNYEQYF. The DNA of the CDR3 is TGTGCCAGCAGCTTAGGGTTCGGGCAGGGGAACTACGAGCAGTACTTC.

The CDR3 DNA reads TGCGCCAGCAGCCAAGCCCCGGGACTAGCGGGATTTATTGAGCAGTTCTTC. Translating it yields CASSQAPGLAGFIEQFF. V usage is TRBV4-1 and J usage is TRBJ2-1, with 13 nucleotides matching TRBD2. The CDR3 has 17 residues. Looked up from germline, CDR1 is MGHRA and CDR2 is YSYEKL. The V and J ends lost 1 base and 9 bases, in that order; junction bases with no gene match: 9.

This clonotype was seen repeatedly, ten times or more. The CDR3 DNA reads as TGCGCCAGCAGCTTTTCGGACGGCACTGAAGCTTTCTTT. This gives the protein CASSFSDGTEAFF. The J gene is TRBJ1-1, the V gene TRBV5-1; D gene uncertain. The CDR3 covers 13 residues. Germline V gene data show CDR1 as SGHRS and CDR2 as YFSETQ. V gave up 2 bases and J gave up 4 bases, with 9 bases separating them.

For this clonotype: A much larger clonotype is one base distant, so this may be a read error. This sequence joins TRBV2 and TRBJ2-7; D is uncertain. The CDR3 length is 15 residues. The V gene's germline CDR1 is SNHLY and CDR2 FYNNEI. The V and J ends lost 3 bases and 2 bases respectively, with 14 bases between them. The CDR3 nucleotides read TGTGCCAGCAGTGACGGTCAGGCCCAGGCCTACGAGCAGTACTTC. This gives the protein CASSDGQAQAYEQYF.